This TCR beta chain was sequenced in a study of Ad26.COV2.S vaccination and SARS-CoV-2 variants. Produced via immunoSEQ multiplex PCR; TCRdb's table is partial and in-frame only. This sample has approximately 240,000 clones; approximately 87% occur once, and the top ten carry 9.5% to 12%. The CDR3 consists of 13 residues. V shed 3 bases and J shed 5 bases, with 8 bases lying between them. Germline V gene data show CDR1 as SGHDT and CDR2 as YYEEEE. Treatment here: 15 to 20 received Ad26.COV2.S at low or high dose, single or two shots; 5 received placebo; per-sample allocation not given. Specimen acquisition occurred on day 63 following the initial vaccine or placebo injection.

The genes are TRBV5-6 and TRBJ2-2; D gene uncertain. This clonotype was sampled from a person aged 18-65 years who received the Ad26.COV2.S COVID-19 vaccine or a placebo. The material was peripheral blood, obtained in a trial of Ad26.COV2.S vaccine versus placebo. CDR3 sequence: CASSSIGTGELFF. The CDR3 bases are TGTGCCAGCAGCTCAATTGGTACCGGGGAGCTGTTTTTT.